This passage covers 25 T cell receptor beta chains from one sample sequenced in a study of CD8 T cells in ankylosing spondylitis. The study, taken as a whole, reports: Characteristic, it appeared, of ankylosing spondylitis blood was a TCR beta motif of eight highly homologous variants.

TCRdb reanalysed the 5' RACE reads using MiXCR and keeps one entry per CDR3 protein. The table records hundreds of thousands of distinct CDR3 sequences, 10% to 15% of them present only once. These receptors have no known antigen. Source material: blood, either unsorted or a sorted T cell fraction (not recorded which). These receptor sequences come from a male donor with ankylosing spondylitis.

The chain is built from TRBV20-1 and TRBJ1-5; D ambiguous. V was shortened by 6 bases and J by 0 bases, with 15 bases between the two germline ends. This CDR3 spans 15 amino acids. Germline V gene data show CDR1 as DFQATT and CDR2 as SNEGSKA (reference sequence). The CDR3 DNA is TGCAGTGCGGCTAGAGCCTTCTATAGCAATCAGCCCCAGCATTTT. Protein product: CSAARAFYSNQPQHF.

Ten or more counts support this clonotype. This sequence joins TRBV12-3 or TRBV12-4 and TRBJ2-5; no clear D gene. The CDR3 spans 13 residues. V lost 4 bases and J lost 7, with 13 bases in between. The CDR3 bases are TGTGCCAGCAGTTCCCTGTCTTATAGGACCCAGTACTTC. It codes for CASSSLSYRTQYF.

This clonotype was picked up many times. CDR3 nucleotide sequence: TGCAGCGCATACAGGGGGCGTGAGACCCAGTACTTC. It is translated as CSAYRGRETQYF. The chain carries TRBV29-1 and TRBJ2-5; the match to TRBD1 covers 9 bases. CDR1 is SQVTM, CDR2 ANQGSEA, per germline. This CDR3 is 12 amino acids long. V trimming: 7 bases; J trimming: 5 bases; junction bases outside the gene matches: 5.

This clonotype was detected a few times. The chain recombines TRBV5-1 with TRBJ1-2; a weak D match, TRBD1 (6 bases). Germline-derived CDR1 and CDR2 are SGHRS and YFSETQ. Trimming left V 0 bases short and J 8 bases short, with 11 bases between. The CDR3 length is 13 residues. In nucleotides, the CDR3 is TGCGCCAGCAGCTTGGAGGGGGGCGGAGGCTACACCTTC. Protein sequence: CASSLEGGGGYTF.

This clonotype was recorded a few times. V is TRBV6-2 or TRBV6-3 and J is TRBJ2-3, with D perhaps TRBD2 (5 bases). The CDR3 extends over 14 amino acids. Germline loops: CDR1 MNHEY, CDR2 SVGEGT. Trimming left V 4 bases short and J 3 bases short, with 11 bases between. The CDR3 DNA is TGTGCCAGCAGTTCCCTGACGGGGACAGATACGCAGTATTTT. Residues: CASSSLTGTDTQYF.

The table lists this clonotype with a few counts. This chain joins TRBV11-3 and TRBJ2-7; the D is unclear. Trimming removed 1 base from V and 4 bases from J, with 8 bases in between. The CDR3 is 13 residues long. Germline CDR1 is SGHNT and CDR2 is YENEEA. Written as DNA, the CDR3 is TGTGCCAGCAGCTTAGGGGCAAGGTACGAGCAGTACTTC. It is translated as CASSLGARYEQYF.

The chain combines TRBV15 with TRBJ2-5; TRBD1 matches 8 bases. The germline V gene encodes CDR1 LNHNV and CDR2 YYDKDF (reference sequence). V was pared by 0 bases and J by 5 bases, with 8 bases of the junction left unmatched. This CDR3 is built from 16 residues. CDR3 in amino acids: CATSRDPAGGGETQYF. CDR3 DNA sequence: TGTGCCACCAGCAGAGACCCCGCAGGGGGCGGGGAGACCCAGTACTTC.

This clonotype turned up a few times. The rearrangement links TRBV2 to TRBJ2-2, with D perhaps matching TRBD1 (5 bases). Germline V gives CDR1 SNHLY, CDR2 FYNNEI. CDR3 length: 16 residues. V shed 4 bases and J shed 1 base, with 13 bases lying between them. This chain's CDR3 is CASSGGAGENTGELFF. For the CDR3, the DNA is TGTGCCAGCAGTGGTGGGGCAGGAGAGAACACCGGGGAGCTGTTTTTT.

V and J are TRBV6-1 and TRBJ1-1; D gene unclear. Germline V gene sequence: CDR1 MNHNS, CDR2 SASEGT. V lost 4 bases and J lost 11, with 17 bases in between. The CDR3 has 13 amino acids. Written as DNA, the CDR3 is TGTGCCAGCAGTGCTGGTGGCAGTGCCCTCGCTTTCTTT. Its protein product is CASSAGGSALAFF.

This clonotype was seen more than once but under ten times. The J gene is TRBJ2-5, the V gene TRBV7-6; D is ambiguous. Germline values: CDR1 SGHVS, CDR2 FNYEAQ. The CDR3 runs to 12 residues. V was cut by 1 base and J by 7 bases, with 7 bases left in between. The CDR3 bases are TGTGCCAGCAGCTTAGGCCCCGTGACCCAGTACTTC. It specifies CASSLGPVTQYF.

CDR3 in amino acids: CASSLALIVRGEQFF. The CDR3 DNA reads TGTGCCAGCAGTTTAGCGCTGATTGTCCGGGGGGAGCAGTTCTTC. The chain combines TRBV12-3 or TRBV12-4 with TRBJ2-1; maybe TRBD2 (6 bases). With 0 bases removed from V and 10 bases from J, the gap between germline ends came to 16 bases. This CDR3 contains 15 residues.

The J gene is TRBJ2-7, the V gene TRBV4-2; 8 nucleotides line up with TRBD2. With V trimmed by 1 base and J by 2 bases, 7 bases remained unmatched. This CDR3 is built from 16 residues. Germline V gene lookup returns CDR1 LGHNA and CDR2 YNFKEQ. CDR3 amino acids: CASSQGFGGVTYEQYF. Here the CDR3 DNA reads TGTGCCAGCAGCCAAGGGTTCGGGGGGGTCACCTACGAGCAGTACTTC.

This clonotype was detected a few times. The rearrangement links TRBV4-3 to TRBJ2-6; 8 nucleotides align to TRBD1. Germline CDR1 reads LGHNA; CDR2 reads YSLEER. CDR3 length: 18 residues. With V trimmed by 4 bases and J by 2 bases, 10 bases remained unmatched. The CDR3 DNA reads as TGCGCCAGCAGCCGGGGGACAGGCCAAGCTACTGGGGCCAACGTCCTGACTTTC. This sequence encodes CASSRGTGQATGANVLTF.

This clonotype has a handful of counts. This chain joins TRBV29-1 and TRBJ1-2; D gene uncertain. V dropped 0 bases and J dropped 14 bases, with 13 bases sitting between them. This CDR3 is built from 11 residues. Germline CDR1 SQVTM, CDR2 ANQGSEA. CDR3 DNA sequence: TGCAGCGTTGAAGAGGGTCGGAAAATAACCTTC. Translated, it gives CSVEEGRKITF.

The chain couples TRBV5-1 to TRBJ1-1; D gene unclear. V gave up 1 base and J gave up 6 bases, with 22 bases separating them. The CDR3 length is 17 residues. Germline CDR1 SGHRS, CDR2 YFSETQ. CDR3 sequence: CASSLPEGRMRSSEAFF. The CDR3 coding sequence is TGCGCCAGCAGCTTGCCCGAGGGTAGGATGAGGAGTTCTGAAGCTTTCTTT.

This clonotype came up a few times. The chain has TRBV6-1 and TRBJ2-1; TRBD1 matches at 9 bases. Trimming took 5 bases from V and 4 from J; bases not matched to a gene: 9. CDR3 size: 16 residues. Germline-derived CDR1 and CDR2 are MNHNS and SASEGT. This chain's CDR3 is CASSIPFGTGYNEQFF. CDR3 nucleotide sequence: TGTGCCAGCAGTATCCCTTTTGGGACAGGGTACAATGAGCAGTTCTTC.

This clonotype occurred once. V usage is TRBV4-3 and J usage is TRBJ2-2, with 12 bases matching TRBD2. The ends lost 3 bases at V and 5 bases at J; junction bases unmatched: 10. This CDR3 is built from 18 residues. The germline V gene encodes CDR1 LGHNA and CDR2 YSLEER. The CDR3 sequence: CASSQPLAGGTTTGELFF. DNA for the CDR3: TGCGCCAGCAGCCAGCCACTAGCGGGAGGAACCACGACCGGGGAGCTGTTTTTT.

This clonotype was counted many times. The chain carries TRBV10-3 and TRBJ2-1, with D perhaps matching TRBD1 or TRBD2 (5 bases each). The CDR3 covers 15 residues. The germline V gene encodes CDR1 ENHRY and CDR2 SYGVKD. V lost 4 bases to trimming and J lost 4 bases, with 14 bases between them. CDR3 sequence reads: CAISGGVRFYNEQFF. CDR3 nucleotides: TGTGCCATCAGTGGAGGGGTACGATTTTACAATGAGCAGTTCTTC.

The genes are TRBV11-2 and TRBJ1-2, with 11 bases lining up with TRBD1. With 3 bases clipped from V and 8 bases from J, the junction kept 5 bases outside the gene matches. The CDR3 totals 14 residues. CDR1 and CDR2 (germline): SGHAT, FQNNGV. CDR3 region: CASSLGTGGRGYTF. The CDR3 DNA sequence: TGTGCCAGCAGCTTGGGGACAGGGGGACGAGGCTACACCTTC.

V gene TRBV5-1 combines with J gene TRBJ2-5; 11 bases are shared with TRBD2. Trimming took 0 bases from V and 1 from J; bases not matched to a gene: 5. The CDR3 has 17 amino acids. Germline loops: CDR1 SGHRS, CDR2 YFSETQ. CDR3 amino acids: CASSLGGLAGIQETQYF. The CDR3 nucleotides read TGCGCCAGCAGCTTGGGAGGACTAGCGGGCATCCAAGAGACCCAGTACTTC.

This CDR3 is CSAPHTYEQYF. The CDR3 coding sequence is TGCAGTGCCCCACACACCTACGAGCAGTACTTC. This chain joins TRBV20-1 and TRBJ2-7; D gene uncertain. Germline V gene sequence: CDR1 DFQATT, CDR2 SNEGSKA (reference sequence). The CDR3 runs to 11 residues. V was cut by 6 bases and J by 2 bases, with 8 bases left in between.

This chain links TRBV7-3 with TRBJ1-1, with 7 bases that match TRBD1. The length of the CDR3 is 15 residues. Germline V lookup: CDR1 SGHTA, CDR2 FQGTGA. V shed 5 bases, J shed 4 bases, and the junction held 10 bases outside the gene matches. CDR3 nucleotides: TGTGCCAGCAGCGCCGCAGGGGGAATGGCCACTGAAGCTTTCTTT. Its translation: CASSAAGGMATEAFF.

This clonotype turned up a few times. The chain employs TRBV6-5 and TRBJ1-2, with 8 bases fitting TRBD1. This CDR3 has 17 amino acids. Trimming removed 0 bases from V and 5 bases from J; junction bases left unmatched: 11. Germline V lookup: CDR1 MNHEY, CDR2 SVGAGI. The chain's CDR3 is CASSYSPGQESPYGYTF. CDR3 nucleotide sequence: TGTGCCAGCAGTTACTCACCGGGACAGGAGTCTCCTTATGGCTACACCTTC.

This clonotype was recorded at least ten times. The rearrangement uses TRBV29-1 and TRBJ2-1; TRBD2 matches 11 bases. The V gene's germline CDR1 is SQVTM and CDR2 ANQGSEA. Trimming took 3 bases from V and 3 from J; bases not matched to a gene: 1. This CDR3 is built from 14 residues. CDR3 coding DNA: TGCAGCGTTGATAGCGGGGGGGGCTACAATGAGCAGTTCTTC. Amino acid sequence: CSVDSGGGYNEQFF.

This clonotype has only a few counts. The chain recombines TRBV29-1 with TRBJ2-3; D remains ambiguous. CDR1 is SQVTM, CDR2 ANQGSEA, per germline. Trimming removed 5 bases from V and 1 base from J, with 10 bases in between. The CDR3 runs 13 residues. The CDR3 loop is CSVSFRGTDTQYF. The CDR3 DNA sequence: TGCAGCGTTTCCTTTAGAGGCACAGATACGCAGTATTTT.